The source of this T cell receptor (beta chain) is a study of identical twins. As concerns this clonotype: As yet, its antigen is unknown.

Regarding the study as a whole: Compared with models, monozygotic twins showed more out-of-frame TCR alpha sharing. With abundant cord blood beta clonotypes, insertions were fewer; memory repertoires showed no such pattern. Cross-sectional statistics underpinned the conclusions; the same donors were not followed.

TCRdb reanalysed the 5' RACE reads using MiXCR and keeps one entry per CDR3 protein. The table lists about 1.7 million distinct CDR3 sequences, about 32% of them singletons. The CDR3 totals 17 residues. The sample consisted of cord blood. The chain is built from TRBV21-1 and TRBJ2-7; the table's D gene call, TRBD2, was not cross checked with the DNA. TRBV21-1 is a listed pseudogene. This clonotype originated in a newborn girl in good health. In nucleotides, the CDR3 is TGTGCCAGCAGCAAAGTAGGGGGACTAGCGGGAGTACACGAGCAGTACTTC. Protein: CASSKVGGLAGVHEQYF.